Presented here are 21 T cell receptor beta chains from one specimen sequenced in a study of cytomegalovirus exposure and HLA in healthy donors. It was with 60 Vbeta and 13 Jbeta primers that the PCR ran. The protocol was immunoSEQ multiplex PCR, while the TCRdb copy is restricted to in-frame clones and leaves out a portion. The repertoire consists of some 110,000 clones, with 74% occurring once and the leading ten covering approximately 10%. The sequencing sample was made of PBMCs. Receptors originate from a woman aged 45-65 years in good health and CMV-seropositive.

This clone was found once. The rearrangement links TRBV9 to TRBJ1-3; 8 bases agree with TRBD1. Trimming cost V 3 bases and J 2 bases; bases outside gene matches: 7. In germline, CDR1 is SGDLS, CDR2 YYNGEE. The CDR3 extends over 16 amino acids. The CDR3 sequence is CASSETGEGTGNTIYF. The CDR3 DNA follows: TGTGCCAGCAGCGAGACAGGGGAGGGAACTGGAAACACCATATATTTT.

This clone has only a few counts. The genes are TRBV30 and TRBJ2-1, with 8 bases matching TRBD2. The CDR3 sequence is 14 residues long. CDR1 is GTSNPN and CDR2 is SVGIG in the germline V gene (reference sequence). Trimming cost V 0 bases and J 8 bases; bases outside gene matches: 6. The CDR3 spells CAWSVTGGLYEQFF. The CDR3 nucleotides read TGTGCCTGGAGTGTAACGGGAGGGTTATATGAGCAGTTCTTC.

The chain combines TRBV27 with TRBJ2-5, with 10 nucleotides matching TRBD2. The J segment lost 5 bases and the V segment lost 5 bases, leaving 8 bases of the junction unmatched. The CDR3 consists of 15 residues. Germline CDR1 reads MNHEY; CDR2 reads SMNVEV (reference sequence). In DNA, the CDR3 is TGTGCCAGCAGTACCCAGCGGGGGGGCGAGGAGACCCAGTACTTC. As protein: CASSTQRGGEETQYF.

The CDR3 DNA reads TGTGCCAGCAGCTTATCGGGGGTAAACATTCAGTACTTC. Its translation is CASSLSGVNIQYF. The chain links TRBV7-2 to TRBJ2-4, with D perhaps matching TRBD2 (6 bases). CDR3 length: 13 amino acids. V lost 2 bases and J lost 6, with 8 bases in between. CDR1 and CDR2 from the germline V gene are SGHTA and FQGNSA. Full variable domain (missing parts from reference TRBV7-2 and TRBJ2-4): GAGVSQSPSNKVTEKGKDVELRCDPISGHTALYWYRQSLGQGLEFLIYFQGNSAPDKSGLPSDRFSAERTGGSVSTLTIQRTQQEDSAVYLCASSLSGVNIQYFGAGTRLSVL.

The chain recombines TRBV5-1 with TRBJ2-5; 10 nucleotides align to TRBD1. The CDR3 runs to 17 residues. J lost 2 bases, V lost 2 bases, and 9 bases had no gene match. Germline lookup yields CDR1 SGHRS and CDR2 YFSETQ. CDR3 sequence (DNA): TGCGCCAGCAGCTTCAACTCCCGGACAGGGGGACAAGAGACCCAGTACTTC. Translating gives CASSFNSRTGGQETQYF.

Only a few counts were recorded for this clone. The V and J genes are TRBV7-2 and TRBJ2-7, with a possible D match to TRBD1 (5 bases). V was clipped by 1 base and J by 4 bases, with 17 bases between them. This CDR3 has 16 amino acids. Germline V CDR1 and CDR2: SGHTA, FQGNSA. CDR3 sequence: CASSLGWGPKPYEQYF. DNA of the CDR3: TGTGCCAGCAGCTTAGGATGGGGCCCGAAGCCTTACGAGCAGTACTTC.

This chain uses TRBV27 with TRBJ2-3; D is undetermined. Trimming pared 5 bases from V and 2 bases from J, leaving 5 bases between. This CDR3 is built from 12 residues. The germline gives CDR1 MNHEY, CDR2 SMNVEV (reference sequence). In nucleotides, the CDR3 is TGTGCCAGCAGTCCCAACACAGATACGCAGTATTTT. Its protein product is CASSPNTDTQYF.

The chain uses TRBV9 and TRBJ1-2; the D is unclear. The germline V and J ends were trimmed by 0 bases and 8 bases, with 8 bases remaining between them. The CDR3 runs to 12 residues. The germline V gene encodes CDR1 SGDLS and CDR2 YYNGEE. The CDR3: CASSVVGSGYTF. The CDR3 DNA reads as TGTGCCAGCAGCGTAGTAGGGAGCGGCTACACCTTC.

The chain is built from TRBV27 and TRBJ2-5; D is perhaps TRBD1 (7 bases). The CDR3 totals 15 residues. Deletions cut 7 bases from V and 4 bases from J, with 19 bases between. Per germline, CDR1 MNHEY and CDR2 SMNVEV (reference sequence). CDR3 coding DNA: TGTGCCAGCATGCGGCAGGGGGGTGTGGGAGAGACCCAGTACTTC. Amino acid sequence: CASMRQGGVGETQYF.

This chain uses TRBV7-8 with TRBJ2-2; D possibly corresponds to TRBD2 (7 bases). The CDR3 totals 16 residues. V lost 4 bases, J lost 2 bases, and 14 bases lay in between. Germline values: CDR1 SGHVS, CDR2 FQNEAQ. The CDR3 DNA reads TGTGCCAGCAGCTCCGGGGGGCTGGGAAACACCGGGGAGCTGTTTTTT. Translating gives CASSSGGLGNTGELFF.

This sequence joins TRBV7-2 and TRBJ1-1; a possible D gene is TRBD1 (6 bases). The CDR3 contains 12 residues. Germline V gives CDR1 SGHTA, CDR2 FQGNSA. Trimming removed 5 bases at V and 11 bases at J, with 15 bases between. The CDR3 DNA is TGTGCCAGCAGCCTCCAGGGGATATTCGCTTTCTTT. It encodes CASSLQGIFAFF. Combining the CDR3 with reference TRBV7-2 and TRBJ1-1 gives the whole variable domain GAGVSQSPSNKVTEKGKDVELRCDPISGHTALYWYRQSLGQGLEFLIYFQGNSAPDKSGLPSDRFSAERTGGSVSTLTIQRTQQEDSAVYLCASSLQGIFAFFGQGTRLTVV.

This clone appeared once. The rearrangement links TRBV30 to TRBJ1-2; 8 positions match TRBD1. Germline loops: CDR1 GTSNPN, CDR2 SVGIG (reference sequence). The CDR3 has 13 residues. Germline trimming cut 1 base from V and 3 bases from J; bases unmatched to any gene: 1. The CDR3 DNA reads TGTGCCTGGAGTGGGACAGGGTACTATGGCTACACCTTC. Translation gives CAWSGTGYYGYTF. The full variable domain, in which reference TRBV30 and TRBJ1-2 provide the parts outside the CDR3, is SQTIHQWPATLVQPVGSPLSLECTVEGTSNPNLYWYRQAAGRGLQLLFYSVGIGQISSEVPQNLSASRPQDRQFILSSKKLLLSDSGFYLCAWSGTGYYGYTFGSGTRLTVV.

V is TRBV6-5 and J is TRBJ1-3, with TRBD1 identical over 7 bases. The CDR3 totals 14 residues. The germline CDR1 and CDR2 sequences are MNHEY and SVGAGI. V lost 7 bases to trimming and J lost 0 bases; unmatched junction nucleotides: 3. As DNA, the CDR3 is TGTGCCAGCATGACAGGGAGCTCTGGAAACACCATATATTTT. It is translated as CASMTGSSGNTIYF.

This clone has a handful of counts. The chain couples TRBV29-1 to TRBJ1-6; D may be TRBD1 (6 bases). Per germline, CDR1 SQVTM and CDR2 ANQGSEA. The CDR3 spans 13 residues. V lost 5 bases and J lost 9, with 14 bases in between. CDR3 amino acids: CSVQQGRSSPLHF. In DNA, the CDR3 is TGCAGCGTTCAACAGGGACGAAGTTCACCCCTCCACTTT.

This chain uses TRBV14 with TRBJ1-2; tentative D call: TRBD1 (6 bases). Trimming took 4 bases from V and 4 from J, leaving 10 bases between them. Germline V lookup: CDR1 SGHDN, CDR2 FVKESK. This CDR3 is 13 amino acids long. CDR3 bases: TGTGCCAGCAGCCTTGGACAGAGCTATGGCTACACCTTC. Translating gives CASSLGQSYGYTF.

The V call is TRBV7-2, the J call TRBJ2-7; TRBD1 matches 7 bases. In germline, CDR1 is SGHTA, CDR2 FQGNSA. The junction had 5 bases not matched to a gene; V was cut back by 4 bases and J by 5 bases. This CDR3 spans 13 amino acids. The CDR3 DNA sequence: TGTGCCAGCAGCTGGGGACAGAAAGACGAGCAGTACTTC. It is translated as CASSWGQKDEQYF. Full variable domain (rest looked up from reference TRBV7-2 and TRBJ2-7): GAGVSQSPSNKVTEKGKDVELRCDPISGHTALYWYRQSLGQGLEFLIYFQGNSAPDKSGLPSDRFSAERTGGSVSTLTIQRTQQEDSAVYLCASSWGQKDEQYFGPGTRLTVT.

This clone was observed a single time. The chain combines TRBV30 with TRBJ2-4, with D possibly being TRBD2 (5 bases). There are 13 residues in the CDR3. Germline V CDR1 and CDR2: GTSNPN, SVGIG (reference sequence). Trimming stripped 2 bases from V and 12 bases from J, with 17 bases between. CDR3 nucleotide sequence: TGTGCCTGGAGTTTTCACCAGTTGCGGGCTCAGTACTTC. This codes for CAWSFHQLRAQYF.

The J gene is TRBJ2-7, the V gene TRBV6-1, with D tentatively TRBD1 (6 bases). This CDR3 comprises 15 residues. CDR1 and CDR2 (germline): MNHNS, SASEGT. The V end lost 0 bases, the J end lost 0 bases, and 9 bases lay between the germline ends. CDR3 in amino acids: CASSEAQGSSYEQYF. Here the CDR3 DNA reads TGTGCCAGCAGTGAAGCCCAGGGGAGCTCCTACGAGCAGTACTTC.

This chain links TRBV9 with TRBJ1-3; D ambiguous. The CDR3 is 15 amino acids. Per the germline V gene, CDR1 is SGDLS and CDR2 is YYNGEE. Trimming pared 1 base from V and 0 bases from J, leaving 8 bases between. CDR3 DNA: TGTGCCAGCAGCGTAAGGACTGGCTCTGGAAACACCATATATTTT. This encodes CASSVRTGSGNTIYF.

The gene calls are TRBV7-2 and TRBJ2-7, with 9 positions matching TRBD2. Trimming cost V 1 base and J 5 bases; bases outside gene matches: 12. The CDR3 extends over 17 amino acids. CDR1 is SGHTA, CDR2 FQGNSA, per germline. The CDR3 sequence: CASSLDFDAGGLDEQYF. CDR3 DNA sequence: TGTGCCAGCAGCTTAGACTTCGACGCGGGAGGGCTCGACGAGCAGTACTTC.

V gene TRBV6-5 combines with J gene TRBJ1-1, with a tentative D call TRBD1 (5 bases). Per the germline V gene, CDR1 is MNHEY and CDR2 is SVGAGI. The ends were cut back, 5 bases at V and 7 bases at J, with 14 bases in the middle. The CDR3 spans 13 residues. In DNA, the CDR3 is TGTGCCAGCAGTAACACTTGGGGCGGTGAAGCTTTCTTT. Translation: CASSNTWGGEAFF.